One sample yielded the 8 T cell receptor beta chains listed below, sequenced in a study of T cells in Graves' hyperthyroidism and ophthalmopathy. Amplification yielded TCR beta CDR3 regions, with RNA transcripts as the source. First-round RT-PCR with HTBI primers amplified the TCR CDR3 region. Each CDR3 protein gets one entry after TCRdb re-called the multiplex PCR reads with MiXCR. The table includes some 350,000 distinct CDR3 sequences, approximately 14% detected once. Sequenced input: blood. The receptors stem from a woman aged 18-35 years with Graves' hyperthyroidism that later progressed to Graves' ophthalmopathy.

This clonotype was recorded at least ten times. This chain uses TRBV28 with TRBJ2-2; TRBD1 is a possible D gene (6 bases). The CDR3 covers 18 residues. The V end lost 1 base, the J end lost 1 base, and 16 bases lay between the germline ends. Germline CDR1 is MDHEN and CDR2 is SYDVKM. The CDR3 spells CASSLSRLDSRNTGELFF. In DNA, the CDR3 is TGTGCCAGCAGTTTATCCCGGTTGGACAGTAGGAACACCGGGGAGCTGTTTTTT.

This clonotype was counted many times. V usage is TRBV13 and J usage is TRBJ1-1, with D possibly matching TRBD1 (5 bases). V gave up 5 bases and J gave up 4 bases, with 14 bases separating them. Germline values: CDR1 PRHDT, CDR2 FYEKMQ (reference sequence). This CDR3 has 14 amino acids. The CDR3 DNA reads TGTGCCAGCAGCCAACGGGCAGGGTCCACTGAAGCTTTCTTT. Its protein is CASSQRAGSTEAFF.

The sample holds many counts of this clonotype. The chain links TRBV28 to TRBJ1-2; D unresolved. The CDR3 is 14 amino acids. V was cut by 0 bases and J by 3 bases, with 8 bases left in between. The germline V gene has CDR1 MDHEN and CDR2 SYDVKM. CDR3 nucleotides: TGTGCCAGCAGTTTATGGGGCAGAGACTATGGCTACACCTTC. Translated, it gives CASSLWGRDYGYTF.

This clonotype was counted between two and nine times. The J gene is TRBJ2-3, the V gene TRBV13; no reliable D call. V shed 0 bases and J shed 1 base, with 14 bases lying between them. Germline V lookup: CDR1 PRHDT, CDR2 FYEKMQ (reference sequence). There are 17 residues in the CDR3. This CDR3 reads CASSLGEAFGGTDTQYF. The DNA of the CDR3 is TGTGCCAGCAGCTTAGGCGAAGCTTTTGGAGGCACAGATACGCAGTATTTT.

The sample holds many counts of this clonotype. This chain joins TRBV7-9 and TRBJ2-7; D is possibly TRBD2 (6 bases). The CDR3 is 15 residues long. From germline, CDR1 is SEHNR and CDR2 FQNEAQ (reference sequence). The V gene lost 5 bases and the J gene lost 4 bases, with 18 bases spanning the gap. The CDR3 protein is CASSPYRTEGYEQYF. CDR3 coding DNA: TGTGCCAGCAGCCCCTATAGGACGGAGGGTTACGAGCAGTACTTC.

This clonotype was recorded many times. This chain uses TRBV3-1 with TRBJ2-1; 9 positions agree with TRBD2. V was pared by 1 base and J by 6 bases, with 10 bases of the junction left unmatched. This CDR3 has 17 residues. The germline V gene encodes CDR1 LGHDT and CDR2 YNNKEL (reference sequence). The DNA for the CDR3 is TGTGCCAGCAGCCAAGTGAGCGGGAGGACCCCTGGCAATGAGCAGTTCTTC. Encoded protein: CASSQVSGRTPGNEQFF.

This clonotype occurred many times. This chain connects TRBV5-1 to TRBJ1-2; D remains unclear. CDR3 length: 14 residues. The germline V gene has CDR1 SGHRS and CDR2 YFSETQ. V lost 0 bases and J lost 4, with 10 bases in between. CDR3 sequence: CASSLESLSYGYTF. The CDR3 DNA is TGCGCCAGCAGCTTGGAATCTTTGAGCTATGGCTACACCTTC.

This clonotype was recorded at least ten times. The rearrangement joins TRBV27 to TRBJ2-7; D ambiguous. V was cut by 4 bases and J by 2 bases, with 15 bases left in between. This CDR3 region has 15 residues. Germline CDR1 MNHEY, CDR2 SMNVEV (reference sequence). The CDR3 coding sequence is TGTGCCAGCAGTTGGGCCCCGGACCCTACCTACGAGCAGTACTTC. Its protein is CASSWAPDPTYEQYF.